The clone carrying this T cell receptor (beta chain) was counted between two and nine times. The antigen remains unidentified. These data originate in a study of identical twins. General study findings and limits: Alpha sequences that were out-of-frame and twin-shared showed an excess of low generation probability. Zero-insertion results could be subject to partial confounding by invariant MAIT and iNKT cells.

The CDR3 consists of 17 residues. Trimming stripped 5 bases from V and 4 bases from J, with 23 bases between. TCRdb independently ran MiXCR on the 5' RACE reads; one entry per CDR3 protein. The sample records 400,000 to 550,000 distinct CDR3 sequences, approximately 24% being singletons. The sample was also linked to a second study, of T cells expressing NK-cell markers.

This clonotype was sampled from a woman under 30 in good health. The sequenced sample was CD4+ T cells sorted from blood. The rearrangement uses TRBV12-3 or TRBV12-4 and TRBJ1-1, with D unresolved. This CDR3 is CASSAESLIMGGTEAFF. In DNA, the CDR3 is TGTGCCAGCAGTGCAGAGTCACTTATTATGGGAGGCACTGAAGCTTTCTTT.